This T cell receptor beta chain comes out of a study of T cells in Graves' hyperthyroidism and ophthalmopathy. V lost 7 bases and J lost 1, with 10 bases in between. This CDR3 is built from 14 residues. Germline CDR1 reads MNHNS; CDR2 reads SASEGT. This clonotype was found many times. Its antigen is currently unknown. Regions amplified from RNA transcripts were the TCR beta CDR3 regions. RT-PCR in the first round (using the HTBI primer set) targeted the TCR CDR3. Each CDR3 protein gets one entry after TCRdb re-called the multiplex PCR reads with MiXCR. The sample has 95,000 to 110,000 distinct CDR3 sequences; over 45% are singletons. Whole-study findings and limits: Most thyroid clonotypes expanded above 0.001 appeared in blood too.

Subjects aged 18 to 65 presented with newly diagnosed hyperthyroidism of less than 2 months' duration. Together with thyroid ultrasound, orbital computed tomography, serum thyroxine and TRAb, clinical symptoms were used for diagnoses. More than 8 ml fresh peripheral blood yielded the PBMCs. Sequences were obtained from blood. The receptor was isolated from a man between 40 and 49 years old with Graves' hyperthyroidism. The chain uses TRBV6-1 and TRBJ2-2, with a possible D match to TRBD1 (6 bases). The DNA for the CDR3 is TGTGCCAGCATTTTGACAGGGAACACCGGGGAGCTGTTTTTT. It encodes CASILTGNTGELFF.